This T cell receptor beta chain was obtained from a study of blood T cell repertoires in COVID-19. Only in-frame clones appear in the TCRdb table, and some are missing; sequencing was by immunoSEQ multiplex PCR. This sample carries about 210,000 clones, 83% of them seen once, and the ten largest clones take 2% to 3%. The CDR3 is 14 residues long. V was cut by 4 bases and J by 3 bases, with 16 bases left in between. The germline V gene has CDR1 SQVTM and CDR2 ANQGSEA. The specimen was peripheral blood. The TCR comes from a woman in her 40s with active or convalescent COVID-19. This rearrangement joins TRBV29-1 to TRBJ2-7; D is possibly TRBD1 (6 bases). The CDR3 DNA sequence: TGCAGCGTTGTCGACAGGTTTCGGGACTACGAGCAGTACTTC. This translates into CSVVDRFRDYEQYF.